This T cell receptor (beta chain) originates from a study of cytomegalovirus exposure and HLA in healthy donors. General observations from the study: For most TCR sequences rarity was the rule, although some public TCRs occurred in many donors.

V was pared by 3 bases and J by 0 bases, with 8 bases between. This CDR3 has 14 residues. Germline V lookup: CDR1 SGHDT, CDR2 YYEEEE. A multiplex PCR was run with 60 Vbeta primers and 13 Jbeta primers. Assay used: immunoSEQ multiplex PCR; TCRdb lists only in-frame clones, some missing. This table holds 130,000 to 150,000 clones, 60% to 85% found once. A word on this clone: Its antigen is still unknown.

Specimen: PBMCs. The gene calls are TRBV5-6 and TRBJ2-3; D is perhaps TRBD1 (7 bases). The sequence was obtained from a woman aged 40 to 50 in good health and CMV-seropositive. The CDR3 loop reads CASSSGGSTDTQYF. In DNA form, the CDR3 reads TGTGCCAGCAGCTCAGGGGGGAGCACAGATACGCAGTATTTT. The entire variable domain, with the rest obtained from reference TRBV5-6 and TRBJ2-3, is as follows: DAGVTQSPTHLIKTRGQQVTLRCSPKSGHDTVSWYQQALGQGPQFIFQYYEEEERQRGNFPDRFSGHQFPNYSSELNVNALLLGDSALYLCASSSGGSTDTQYFGPGTRLTVL.